Shown below are 17 T cell receptor beta chains from a single sample sequenced in a study of T cell changes during pregnancy in multiple sclerosis. Clones were read by immunoSEQ multiplex PCR, and TCRdb kept only the in-frame ones, dropping some. Among 20,000 or so clones, more than 75% were seen once, and the ten largest hold about 14%. The source material was CD8+ T cells from peripheral blood mononuclear cells, sampled in the third trimester of pregnancy. The source is a female donor in good health, enrolled as a control in a pregnancy study.

This CDR3 reads CASSMTLAGPYEQYF. The CDR3 DNA is TGTGCCAGTAGTATGACTCTAGCGGGTCCCTACGAGCAGTACTTC. V and J are TRBV19 and TRBJ2-7; the match to TRBD2 covers 8 bases. The CDR3 is made up of 15 amino acids. Per the germline V gene, CDR1 is LNHDA and CDR2 is SQIVND (reference sequence). V was pared by 3 bases and J by 2 bases, with 6 bases of the junction left unmatched.

The rearrangement joins TRBV6-6 to TRBJ1-2, with a tentative D call TRBD1 (6 bases). Germline-derived CDR1 and CDR2 are MNHNY and SVGAGI (reference sequence). V was cut by 0 bases and J by 5 bases, with 13 bases left in between. The CDR3 runs 15 residues. The CDR3 loop is CASSYSGGGGYGYTF. CDR3 in DNA: TGTGCCAGCAGTTACTCGGGGGGGGGCGGGTATGGCTACACCTTC.

V is TRBV18 and J is TRBJ2-1; 10 nucleotides line up with TRBD1. This CDR3 comprises 18 residues. Trimming at V came to 3 bases and at J to 7 bases, leaving 15 bases not matched to a gene. The germline V gene has CDR1 KGHSH and CDR2 LQKENI. CDR3 residues: CASSPSFGQGGSSNEQFF. As DNA, the CDR3 is TGTGCCAGCTCACCGAGCTTTGGACAGGGGGGTTCGTCAAATGAGCAGTTCTTC.

The chain couples TRBV28 to TRBJ1-4, with D tentatively TRBD1 (5 bases). CDR3 length: 11 residues. Per the germline V gene, CDR1 is MDHEN and CDR2 is SYDVKM. The CDR3 loop is CAWGEGEKLFF. In DNA, the CDR3 is TGTGCTTGGGGGGAGGGTGAAAAACTGTTTTTT.

The V gene is TRBV18, the J gene TRBJ2-7; possible D gene TRBD2, 5 bases. V was shortened by 5 bases and J by 3 bases, with 8 bases between the two germline ends. The CDR3 loop spans 12 amino acids. Germline loops: CDR1 KGHSH, CDR2 LQKENI. CDR3 sequence: CASSATSYEQYF. The CDR3 bases are TGTGCCAGCTCAGCCACTAGCTACGAGCAGTACTTC.

V gene TRBV2 combines with J gene TRBJ2-5; maybe TRBD1 (6 bases). This CDR3 region has 15 residues. Germline CDR1 is SNHLY and CDR2 is FYNNEI. Trimming left V 3 bases short and J 1 base short, with 12 bases between. CDR3 loop: CASSDGWTVQETQYF. The CDR3 region has the DNA TGTGCCAGCAGTGACGGTTGGACAGTCCAAGAGACCCAGTACTTC.

The CDR3 region is CASSLAPFSSYNEQFF. The CDR3 DNA follows: TGTGCCAGCAGCTTAGCCCCATTCAGCTCCTACAATGAGCAGTTCTTC. The V gene is TRBV7-9, the J gene TRBJ2-1; D remains ambiguous. V was cut by 0 bases and J by 0 bases, with 9 bases left in between. The CDR3 is made up of 16 amino acids. The V gene's germline CDR1 is SEHNR and CDR2 FQNEAQ (reference sequence). The full variable domain, in which reference TRBV7-9 and TRBJ2-1 provide the parts outside the CDR3, is DTGVSQNPRHKITKRGQNVTFRCDPISEHNRLYWYRQTLGQGPEFLTYFQNEAQLEKSRLLSDRFSAERPKGSFSTLEIQRTEQGDSAMYLCASSLAPFSSYNEQFFGPGTRLTVL.

The chain combines TRBV4-3 with TRBJ2-1, with a possible D match to TRBD2 (5 bases). Germline CDR1 reads LGHNA; CDR2 reads YSLEER. The CDR3 is 16 amino acids. Deletions cut 4 bases from V and 9 bases from J, with 22 bases between. The DNA of the CDR3 is TGCGCCAGCAGCCTAGCTCTAGTACCCGAGGGAATTGAGCAGTTCTTC. Amino acid sequence: CASSLALVPEGIEQFF.

The rearrangement links TRBV5-5 to TRBJ2-1; 8 bases are a match to TRBD1. V lost 5 bases to trimming and J lost 4 bases; unmatched junction nucleotides: 2. Germline-derived CDR1 and CDR2 are SGHKS and YYEKEE (reference sequence). This CDR3 comprises 13 residues. CDR3 in DNA: TGTGCCAGCAGACGACAGGGGTACAATGAGCAGTTCTTC. Amino acid sequence: CASRRQGYNEQFF. The variable domain in full, completed from reference TRBV5-5 and TRBJ2-1, reads DAGVTQSPTHLIKTRGQQVTLRCSPISGHKSVSWYQQVLGQGPQFIFQYYEKEERGRGNFPDRFSARQFPNYSSELNVNALLLGDSALYLCASRRQGYNEQFFGPGTRLTVL.

V usage is TRBV4-1 and J usage is TRBJ2-1; 14 bases line up with TRBD2. The V gene end was trimmed by 4 bases and the J gene end by 10 bases; junction bases not matched to a gene: 9. Germline CDR1 is MGHRA and CDR2 is YSYEKL. The CDR3 consists of 16 residues. CDR3 sequence reads: CASSPRLAGGEAEQFF. The CDR3 nucleotides are TGCGCCAGCAGCCCTAGACTAGCGGGAGGGGAGGCCGAGCAGTTCTTC.

V and J are TRBV19 and TRBJ2-2; TRBD1 matches at 7 bases. Germline CDR1 and CDR2: LNHDA and SQIVND (reference sequence). The ends lost 9 bases at V and 7 bases at J; junction bases unmatched: 11. The CDR3 extends over 14 amino acids. CDR3: CASRQGVVIGELFF. CDR3 coding DNA: TGTGCCAGCAGACAGGGAGTGGTAATCGGGGAGCTGTTTTTT.

The chain combines TRBV11-2 with TRBJ2-1, with 14 positions matching TRBD2. Losses at the gene ends were 1 base for V and 9 bases for J; bases not matched to a gene: 8. Germline V gene sequence: CDR1 SGHAT, CDR2 FQNNGV. The CDR3 contains 17 residues. The CDR3 region has the DNA TGTGCCAGCAGCTTAGCTGGGACTAGCGGGAGACGGGGTGAGCAGTTCTTC. Its protein is CASSLAGTSGRRGEQFF.

The V gene is TRBV7-8, the J gene TRBJ1-4, with D unclear. Trimming cost V 7 bases and J 4 bases, with 16 bases left between them. The CDR3 covers 15 residues. The V gene's germline CDR1 is SGHVS and CDR2 FQNEAQ. In nucleotides, the CDR3 is TGTGCCAGCACCAACATCGGGGAGCTTAATGAAAAACTGTTTTTT. This translates into CASTNIGELNEKLFF.

About this clone: It is likely a read error, because the conserved phenylalanine at the end of the CDR3 is missing. The limits of the CDR3 on the DNA are not certain, so only TCRdb's listed CDR3 is given. The V and J genes are TRBV21-1 and TRBJ2-7; the DNA was not compared with TRBD1, the D call given in the table. TRBV21-1 is a documented pseudogene. The CDR3 is 11 residues long, counting both termini. The CDR3: CATRLMGQPSL.

The chain couples TRBV28 to TRBJ1-2, with a tentative D call TRBD1 (5 bases). The CDR3 totals 15 residues. V was trimmed by 6 bases and J by 4 bases, leaving 18 bases between them. Germline CDR1 and CDR2: MDHEN and SYDVKM. The CDR3 here is CASSLPTENFYGYTF. The CDR3 bases are TGTGCCAGCAGCTTGCCGACAGAAAACTTCTATGGCTACACCTTC.

The CDR3 coding sequence is TGTGCCAGCAGTACAACAGGGGGCGGGCAGTTCTTC. Translating gives CASSTTGGGQFF. The gene calls are TRBV6-5 and TRBJ2-1; 9 nucleotides line up with TRBD1. CDR1 and CDR2 from the germline V gene are MNHEY and SVGAGI. The CDR3 is 12 amino acids. V lost 5 bases, J lost 12 bases, and 5 bases stayed unmatched.

V and J are TRBV19 and TRBJ1-1; D uncertain. Deletions cut 10 bases from V and 1 base from J, with 13 bases between. CDR1 and CDR2 from the germline V gene are LNHDA and SQIVND (reference sequence). This CDR3 comprises 13 residues. The CDR3 protein is CATSWQSNTEAFF. The CDR3 DNA reads TGTGCCACCTCGTGGCAGTCGAACACTGAAGCTTTCTTT.